The entry below gives a single T cell receptor beta chain sequence along with its context. This record belongs to a study of blood T cell repertoires in COVID-19. Study-wide background: Material from acute and convalescent COVID-19 was sourced from the United States, Italy and Spain.

This CDR3 comprises 14 residues. CDR1 MNHEY and CDR2 SVGAGI come from the germline V gene. With V trimmed by 6 bases and J by 6 bases, 5 bases remained unmatched. Per the study methods: Reference gene primer amplification in the assay estimated nucleated cell counts. This table comes from immunoSEQ multiplex PCR, and its TCRdb copy is limited to in-frame clones, with some not included. Clonal size and the V and J genes are those of that table, whereas D and trimming came from the DNA. This sample yields about 140,000 clones, of which 88% are seen a single time; 2.5% to 3% belongs to the top ten. The receptor comes from a human donor with COVID-19, enrolled during active disease. The donor label of this sample is uncertain. Sequences were obtained from peripheral blood. This chain uses TRBV6-5 with TRBJ1-6; 7 bases fit TRBD1. The CDR3 here is CASRAGTANSPLHF. The CDR3 DNA is TGTGCCAGCAGAGCCGGGACAGCTAATTCACCCCTCCACTTT.